A selection of T cell receptor beta chains follows, all from one sample in a study of radiotherapy plus CTLA-4 blockade in lung cancer. Assay: immunoSEQ multiplex PCR; the TCRdb copy retains only in-frame clones and omits some. The sample consists of approximately 80,000 clones, around 79% of them appearing once. The sequences come from peripheral blood, collected from a patient treated with radiotherapy plus ipilimumab. The origin of the receptors is a human donor with non-small cell lung cancer whose response to radiotherapy plus ipilimumab could not be evaluated. Some clones in this sample may be carry-over from other donors' samples. Each CDR3 is given with its conserved first and last residue.

J | V | CDR3
TRBJ2-1 | TRBV27 | CASSSGDRGAYNEQFF
TRBJ1-4 | TRBV4-2 | CASSQDPGRGTEKLFF
TRBJ2-3 | TRBV5-1 | CASSLVGGGTDTQYF
TRBJ2-7 | TRBV27 | CASSFSRDRGGEQYF
TRBJ1-1 | TRBV19 | CAASGGWPTEAFF
TRBJ2-1 | TRBV7-2 | CASSSFSGGTYNEQFF
TRBJ2-1 | TRBV5-6 | CASSPLDRGIYNEQFF
TRBJ1-4 | TRBV28 | CASRSLQGAIEKLFF
TRBJ1-2 | TRBV6-6 | CASSRTGGEGYTF
TRBJ2-1 | TRBV7-9 | CASSPGLASNEQFF
TRBJ2-3 | TRBV6-4 | CASSRRQGTDTQYF
TRBJ1-5 | TRBV7-3 | CASSPQGGGNNQPQHF
TRBJ1-1 | TRBV5-1 | CASSQGDISTEAFF
TRBJ1-3 | TRBV6-1 | CASSERNSVDTIYF
TRBJ1-2 | TRBV5-8 | CASSLTGRGYGYTF
TRBJ2-1 | TRBV27 | CASSSLLGLADNEQFF
TRBJ2-7 | TRBV9 | CASTPGQGSYEQYF
TRBJ1-2 | TRBV10-3 | CAIRPNQASGQVYGYTF
TRBJ1-2 | TRBV6-1 | CASSVEPRVDYGYTF
TRBJ1-6 | TRBV19 | CASSITPDSPLHF
TRBJ2-5 | TRBV5-1 | CASSLGQGETQYF
TRBJ1-2 | TRBV30 | CAWTLLGGYGYTF
TRBJ2-4 | TRBV6-1 | CASSDWTGGLVNIQYF
TRBJ2-7 | TRBV11-2 | CASSLVAGGRGEQYF
TRBJ2-1 | TRBV5-4 | CASSPGVGPVDEQFF
TRBJ2-7 | TRBV5-1 | CASSQDSDRVYEQYF
TRBJ2-7 | TRBV28 | CASTTGGSTSYEQYF
TRBJ1-2 | TRBV27 | CASSLSRGPYGYTF
TRBJ2-7 | TRBV10-3 | CAISDPQGAENEQYF